One TCR beta chain is described in this entry. Its antigen is unknown. This entry belongs to a study of cytomegalovirus exposure and HLA in healthy donors. Study context: An early release of data contained about 85 million unique TCRs, which came from HLA-typed donors. Findings of the study overall: High specificity and sensitivity for cytomegalovirus status were reported for the classifier. Researchers counted 164 TCR beta chains as cytomegalovirus-associated.

Primers: 60 Vbeta forward and 13 Jbeta reverse. Clones were sequenced by immunoSEQ multiplex PCR, and TCRdb holds only the in-frame ones, with some missing. The sample data list under 95,000 clones. Trimming removed 3 bases from V and 2 bases from J; junction bases left unmatched: 5. Germline CDR1 and CDR2: SGDLS and YYNGEE. CDR3 size: 15 residues. Sampled while nominally healthy, donors likely had unrecorded immune exposures. This receptor was taken from a man aged 45 to 65 in good health and CMV-seronegative. The chain uses TRBV9 and TRBJ2-5; 9 bases align to TRBD1. Material: PBMCs. The CDR3 coding sequence is TGTGCCAGCAGCGCCACAGGGGGCTATCAAGAGACCCAGTACTTC. Translation gives CASSATGGYQETQYF.